These 30 T cell receptor beta chains were sequenced from one sample in a study of blood T cells in healthy people across ages. A J-beta primer mix and a sample-barcoded 5' primer were used in a second PCR of about 7 to 12 cycles. In TCRdb, the 5' RACE reads were re-called with MiXCR into one record per CDR3 protein. The sample yields about 1.4 million distinct CDR3 sequences, around 59% seen once. The sample comprised blood. These receptors all come from a man aged 18 to 29 in good health.

This clonotype has just a few counts. The gene calls are TRBV2 and TRBJ2-7; 9 bases fit TRBD1. J lost 2 bases, V lost 5 bases, and 7 bases had no gene match. Germline-derived CDR1 and CDR2 are SNHLY and FYNNEI. The CDR3 spans 15 residues. CDR3 sequence reads: CASSTGGEQPYEQYF. The CDR3 DNA reads TGTGCCAGCAGTACAGGGGGCGAGCAACCCTACGAGCAGTACTTC.

The V and J genes are TRBV12-3 or TRBV12-4 and TRBJ1-1, with D perhaps matching TRBD1 (5 bases). Trimming left V 6 bases short and J 1 base short, with 15 bases between. The CDR3 contains 15 residues. The CDR3 region is CASSPLPTGNTEAFF. CDR3 DNA sequence: TGTGCCAGCAGCCCTCTCCCCACAGGGAACACTGAAGCTTTCTTT.

V is TRBV20-1 and J is TRBJ2-7; 11 positions match TRBD1. Losses at the gene ends were 1 base for V and 1 base for J; bases not matched to a gene: 6. The CDR3 extends over 16 amino acids. The V gene's germline CDR1 is DFQATT and CDR2 SNEGSKA (reference sequence). Written as DNA, the CDR3 is TGCAGTGCTAGAGCCGGGACAGGGGGTATTTCCTACGAGCAGTACTTC. This gives the protein CSARAGTGGISYEQYF.

The chain is built from TRBV7-7 and TRBJ2-5; either TRBD1 or TRBD2 may supply D (6 bases each). The CDR3 totals 15 residues. In germline, CDR1 is SSHAT, CDR2 FNYEAQ (reference sequence). The V end was cut by 2 bases, the J end by 2 bases, with 12 bases between. CDR3 sequence reads: CASSLWGAPQETQYF. CDR3 bases: TGTGCCAGCAGCTTATGGGGGGCCCCACAAGAGACCCAGTACTTC.

The rearrangement uses TRBV20-1 and TRBJ1-5; D ambiguous. The CDR3 covers 15 residues. The germline V and J ends were trimmed by 7 bases and 0 bases, with 16 bases remaining between them. Germline CDR1 reads DFQATT; CDR2 reads SNEGSKA (reference sequence). The CDR3 loop reads CSVAVPGYSNQPQHF. The DNA for the CDR3 is TGCAGTGTCGCCGTTCCCGGTTATAGCAATCAGCCCCAGCATTTT.

This rearrangement joins TRBV28 to TRBJ1-2; the D gene is possibly TRBD1 (6 bases). V lost 6 bases and J 2 bases, leaving 13 bases between the germline ends. The germline gives CDR1 MDHEN, CDR2 SYDVKM. This CDR3 region has 14 residues. The CDR3 region has the DNA TGTGCCAGCAGAACTCAGGGGAAGAACTATGGCTACACCTTC. Protein sequence: CASRTQGKNYGYTF.

The rearrangement links TRBV7-9 to TRBJ1-6; TRBD1 aligns across 7 bases. V lost 2 bases to trimming and J lost 7 bases; unmatched junction nucleotides: 5. Per the germline V gene, CDR1 is SEHNR and CDR2 is FQNEAQ (reference sequence). This CDR3 has 15 amino acids. CDR3 residues: CASSLLGQINSPLHF. The CDR3 nucleotides are TGTGCCAGCAGCTTACTGGGACAGATCAATTCACCCCTCCACTTT.

In its sample, this clonotype was seen a few times. The rearrangement joins TRBV7-6 to TRBJ1-1, with a possible D match to TRBD1 (5 bases). Per germline, CDR1 SGHVS and CDR2 FNYEAQ. The CDR3 totals 14 residues. The germline V and J ends were trimmed by 0 bases and 4 bases, with 9 bases remaining between them. CDR3 loop: CASSLARGGTEAFF. The CDR3 DNA is TGTGCCAGCAGCTTAGCTCGGGGCGGCACTGAAGCTTTCTTT.

The chain recombines TRBV11-2 with TRBJ1-2; D might be TRBD1 (5 bases). Trimming pared 1 base from V and 3 bases from J, leaving 15 bases between. The CDR3 spans 16 residues. Germline CDR1 and CDR2: SGHAT and FQNNGV. CDR3 region: CASSLGAGRDYYGYTF. The CDR3 bases are TGTGCCAGCAGCTTAGGCGCCGGGAGGGACTACTATGGCTACACCTTC.

The chain is built from TRBV11-2 and TRBJ2-5; D gene unclear. The J call may be wrong; the DNA end is better matched by TRBJ2-7. CDR1 and CDR2 from the germline V gene are SGHAT and FQNNGV. The CDR3 runs to 16 residues. The CDR3 bases are TGTGCCAGCAGCAAGCCCTTAGCAGTGGGGTTCGACGAGCAGTACTTC. Its translation is CASSKPLAVGFDEQYF.

V usage is TRBV7-2 and J usage is TRBJ2-3, with 9 bases fitting TRBD2. In germline, CDR1 is SGHTA, CDR2 FQGNSA. The ends lost 5 bases at V and 2 bases at J; junction bases unmatched: 8. The CDR3 runs 16 residues. CDR3 in DNA: TGTGCCAGCAGCCCGCGGGAGGGGGCACCCACAGATACGCAGTATTTT. Protein: CASSPREGAPTDTQYF.

This clonotype was counted only a few times. DNA of the CDR3: TGTGCCAGCAGCGCTTGGGGGGGAGGTAGCAATCAGCCCCAGCATTTT. Protein: CASSAWGGGSNQPQHF. The chain has TRBV7-2 and TRBJ1-5, with a weak D call TRBD1 (5 bases). The CDR3 runs to 16 residues. Trimming left V 5 bases short and J 0 bases short, with 14 bases between. Looked up from germline, CDR1 is SGHTA and CDR2 is FQGNSA.

This clonotype was recorded a few times. This chain links TRBV29-1 with TRBJ1-1; D is possibly TRBD1 (5 bases). CDR3 length: 13 amino acids. From germline, CDR1 is SQVTM and CDR2 ANQGSEA. The germline V and J ends were trimmed by 6 bases and 8 bases, with 19 bases remaining between them. As DNA, the CDR3 is TGCAGCGTCGGGGAGACAGATGTCAACGAAGCTTTCTTT. It specifies CSVGETDVNEAFF.

V gene TRBV10-3 combines with J gene TRBJ1-5, with a possible D match to TRBD1 (5 bases). The germline CDR1 and CDR2 sequences are ENHRY and SYGVKD. The CDR3 loop spans 13 amino acids. The ends were cut back, 7 bases at V and 9 bases at J, with 16 bases in the middle. CDR3 residues: CAIKDGGDGPQHF. The CDR3 coding sequence is TGTGCCATCAAGGATGGGGGAGATGGGCCCCAGCATTTT.

This clonotype was picked up one time. The gene calls are TRBV20-1 and TRBJ2-5; possibly TRBD2 for D (5 bases). The CDR3 spans 12 residues. Trimming took 4 bases from V and 2 from J, leaving 8 bases between them. Germline values: CDR1 DFQATT, CDR2 SNEGSKA (reference sequence). For the CDR3, the DNA is TGCAGTGCTATGAGCGGTCAAGAGACCCAGTACTTC. Translating it yields CSAMSGQETQYF.

The chain is built from TRBV20-1 and TRBJ2-4, with D maybe TRBD2 (6 bases). The end of the DNA fits TRBJ2-7 better, so the J call may be wrong. The germline gives CDR1 DFQATT, CDR2 SNEGSKA (reference sequence). This CDR3 is built from 13 residues. This chain's CDR3 is CSARSGGFYEQYF. The CDR3 DNA is TGCAGTGCTAGGAGCGGAGGGTTCTACGAGCAGTACTTC.

The V call is TRBV15, the J call TRBJ2-3; the D is unclear. V lost 3 bases to trimming and J lost 2 bases, with 12 bases between them. Germline V CDR1 and CDR2: LNHNV, YYDKDF (reference sequence). The CDR3 is made up of 15 amino acids. The CDR3 DNA follows: TGTGCCACCAGCAGGAAGTGGATCCTCACAGATACGCAGTATTTT. Protein sequence: CATSRKWILTDTQYF. The full variable domain, completed using reference TRBV15 and TRBJ2-3, is DAMVIQNPRYQVTQFGKPVTLSCSQTLNHNVMYWYQQKSSQAPKLLFHYYDKDFNNEADTPDNFQSRRPNTSFCFLDIRSPGLGDTAMYLCATSRKWILTDTQYFGPGTRLTVL.

The chain couples TRBV10-3 to TRBJ2-1; D is uncertain. The CDR3 totals 12 residues. V was clipped by 1 base and J by 8 bases, with 6 bases between them. Germline V lookup: CDR1 ENHRY, CDR2 SYGVKD. The CDR3 spells CAISELVDEQFF. DNA for the CDR3: TGTGCCATCAGTGAGTTAGTGGATGAGCAGTTCTTC.

The V and J genes are TRBV4-2 and TRBJ2-4, with D perhaps TRBD1 (5 bases). The CDR3 contains 13 residues. CDR1 is LGHNA and CDR2 is YNFKEQ in the germline V gene. The ends were cut back, 3 bases at V and 13 bases at J, with 16 bases in the middle. CDR3 in amino acids: CASSHLQAAEQYF. The CDR3 DNA follows: TGTGCCAGCAGCCATCTACAGGCCGCGGAGCAGTACTTC.

This chain links TRBV7-9 with TRBJ2-1, with D possibly matching TRBD1 (5 bases). V lost 6 bases to trimming and J lost 7 bases, with 13 bases between them. The CDR3 is 13 residues long. From germline, CDR1 is SEHNR and CDR2 FQNEAQ (reference sequence). CDR3 in amino acids: CASSFRQGNEQFF. CDR3 in DNA: TGTGCCAGCAGTTTTCGCCAGGGTAATGAGCAGTTCTTC.

The rearrangement joins TRBV11-2 to TRBJ1-2, with D hard to call. V was clipped by 1 base and J by 4 bases, with 10 bases between them. This CDR3 comprises 14 residues. The germline V gene encodes CDR1 SGHAT and CDR2 FQNNGV. The CDR3 DNA reads TGTGCCAGCAGCTTAGTGGAGTCCCCCTATGGCTACACCTTC. This codes for CASSLVESPYGYTF.

V and J are TRBV2 and TRBJ2-3; 7 positions match TRBD1. The CDR3 runs 16 residues. Germline CDR1 reads SNHLY; CDR2 reads FYNNEI. Unmatched junction bases numbered 9, after V lost 5 bases and J lost 1 base. CDR3 loop: CASSQRGQRGTDTQYF. The CDR3 DNA reads as TGTGCCAGCAGTCAAAGGGGGCAAAGAGGCACAGATACGCAGTATTTT.

The chain links TRBV21-1 to TRBJ1-1. TRBV21-1 is deemed a pseudogene. The CDR3 covers 15 residues. CDR3 sequence reads: CASSKWAPNNTEAFF. Written as DNA, the CDR3 is TGTGCCAGCAGCAAATGGGCACCGAATAACACTGAAGCTTTCTTT.

A single count supports this clonotype. V gene TRBV20-1 combines with J gene TRBJ1-2; D is possibly TRBD1 (6 bases). Germline V gives CDR1 DFQATT, CDR2 SNEGSKA (reference sequence). V shed 3 bases and J shed 3 bases, with 8 bases lying between them. The CDR3 spans 12 residues. The CDR3 region has the DNA TGCAGTGCTAGGCAGGGGTACTATGGCTACACCTTC. It specifies CSARQGYYGYTF.

V usage is TRBV20-1 and J usage is TRBJ2-3; no firm D call. This CDR3 has 12 amino acids. V lost 1 base and J lost 5, with 7 bases in between. The germline gives CDR1 DFQATT, CDR2 SNEGSKA (reference sequence). CDR3 region: CSARVRVDTQYF. The CDR3 DNA follows: TGCAGTGCTAGAGTAAGGGTAGATACGCAGTATTTT.

The rearrangement links TRBV10-3 to TRBJ1-5, with no clear D. CDR1 is ENHRY, CDR2 SYGVKD, per germline. The CDR3 length is 14 residues. Trimming shortened V by 5 bases and J by 2 bases, and 10 bases separated the two germline ends. CDR3 in amino acids: CAISKSGGNQPQHF. The CDR3 DNA reads as TGTGCCATCAGTAAATCTGGGGGCAATCAGCCCCAGCATTTT.

The chain combines TRBV14 with TRBJ2-2; D is unclear. V lost 0 bases and J lost 7, with 0 bases in between. Germline values: CDR1 SGHDN, CDR2 FVKESK. CDR3 length: 11 residues. As DNA, the CDR3 is TGTGCCAGCAGCCAAGACGGGGAGCTGTTTTTT. The encoded protein is CASSQDGELFF. The variable domain in full, completed from reference TRBV14 and TRBJ2-2, reads EAGVTQFPSHSVIEKGQTVTLRCDPISGHDNLYWYRRVMGKEIKFLLHFVKESKQDESGMPNNRFLAERTGGTYSTLKVQPAELEDSGVYFCASSQDGELFFGEGSRLTVL.

The CDR3 DNA reads as TGCAGCGTCCAAGCAGGTGGGGGATCGAACACTGAAGCTTTCTTT. This codes for CSVQAGGGSNTEAFF. The genes are TRBV29-1 and TRBJ1-1; D perhaps matches TRBD1 (5 bases). This CDR3 spans 15 amino acids. The ends were cut back, 6 bases at V and 1 base at J, with 18 bases in the middle. The germline CDR1 and CDR2 sequences are SQVTM and ANQGSEA.

Many counts were recorded for this clonotype. Relative to the germline gene, one junction end is altered; a read error may explain this. The chain combines TRBV4-3 with TRBJ2-7, with D perhaps TRBD1 or TRBD2 (5 bases each). In germline, CDR1 is LGHNA, CDR2 YSLEER. The CDR3 runs 13 residues. In DNA form, the CDR3 reads TGTGCCAGCAGTCCGGGACCCGACTACGAGCAGTACTTC. Translation: CASSPGPDYEQYF.

The CDR3 loop is CSARSPTGGGSNQPQHF. In DNA form, the CDR3 reads TGCAGTGCTAGGTCGCCGACGGGAGGCGGGAGCAATCAGCCCCAGCATTTT. The gene calls are TRBV20-1 and TRBJ1-5, with D unresolved. Germline CDR1 reads DFQATT; CDR2 reads SNEGSKA (reference sequence). V was clipped by 3 bases and J by 1 base, with 19 bases between them. This CDR3 contains 17 residues.